The 21 T cell receptor beta chains listed next were all sequenced from one sample in a study of blood T cells in healthy people across ages. A second about 6 to 12 cycle PCR used barcoded and J-beta primers. One entry per CDR3 protein, called by TCRdb with MiXCR from the 5' RACE reads. The profile shows hundreds of thousands of distinct CDR3 sequences, roughly 21% of them singletons. Sequenced material: blood. These receptors came from a man in his 70s in good health.

The genes are TRBV7-9 and TRBJ1-4, with D uncertain. In germline, CDR1 is SEHNR, CDR2 FQNEAQ (reference sequence). CDR3 length: 17 residues. Trimming pared 5 bases from V and 9 bases from J, leaving 25 bases between. The CDR3 spells CASSPPDSVRDGKKLFF. The CDR3, as DNA: TGTGCCAGCAGCCCCCCCGACTCCGTCCGGGATGGAAAAAAACTGTTTTTT.

V and J are TRBV20-1 and TRBJ2-5; TRBD2 matches 7 bases. The J call may be mistaken, given a closer DNA end match to TRBJ2-7. Germline CDR1 reads DFQATT; CDR2 reads SNEGSKA (reference sequence). The CDR3 totals 14 residues. This CDR3 reads CSARARGSPYEQYF. The CDR3 DNA follows: TGCAGTGCTAGGGCCCGCGGGAGCCCATACGAGCAGTACTTC.

This clonotype was counted a few times. The V gene is TRBV27, the J gene TRBJ1-1, with 7 nucleotides matching TRBD1. V lost 5 bases and J lost 9; bases outside the gene matches: 12. The germline V gene encodes CDR1 MNHEY and CDR2 SMNVEV (reference sequence). CDR3 length: 14 amino acids. CDR3 loop: CASSPGTEARKAFF. CDR3 DNA: TGTGCCAGCAGTCCCGGGACAGAGGCCCGGAAAGCTTTCTTT.

This clonotype has just a few counts. V gene TRBV20-1 combines with J gene TRBJ2-5; 8 bases align to TRBD1. The J call is in doubt because the DNA end fits TRBJ2-1 better. This CDR3 spans 13 amino acids. Germline V CDR1 and CDR2: DFQATT, SNEGSKA (reference sequence). Written as DNA, the CDR3 is TGCAGTACGGGGCAGGGGGCAAAGAATGAGCAGTTCTTC. Encoded protein: CSTGQGAKNEQFF.

CDR3 loop: CASSEWASGSSYNEQFF. The CDR3 coding sequence is TGTGCCAGCAGTGAATGGGCTAGCGGGAGCTCCTACAATGAGCAGTTCTTC. V gene TRBV25-1 combines with J gene TRBJ2-1, with 10 bases lining up with TRBD2. Germline trimming cut 1 base from V and 0 bases from J; bases unmatched to any gene: 3. Germline values: CDR1 MGHDK, CDR2 SYGVNS. The CDR3 has 17 residues.

This clonotype appeared many times. The gene calls are TRBV27 and TRBJ2-2; TRBD1 is a possible D gene (6 bases). Germline V lookup: CDR1 MNHEY, CDR2 SMNVEV (reference sequence). This CDR3 region has 17 residues. Trimming took 6 bases from V and 4 from J, leaving 21 bases between them. CDR3 DNA: TGTGCCAGCAGACAAAACGCACAGGGTTTTGGCACCGGGGAGCTGTTTTTT. Amino acids: CASRQNAQGFGTGELFF.

The rearrangement links TRBV6-1 to TRBJ1-2; possible D gene TRBD1, 5 bases. The germline V gene encodes CDR1 MNHNS and CDR2 SASEGT. V lost 9 bases and J 2 bases, leaving 19 bases between the germline ends. The CDR3 is 15 residues long. The CDR3 DNA reads TGTGCCAGTACTCGGGGCAGAGCTTCCAACTATGGCTACACCTTC. Translating it yields CASTRGRASNYGYTF.

This clonotype was detected many times. The V call is TRBV20-1, the J call TRBJ2-5, with TRBD2 matching over 10 bases. CDR1 and CDR2 (germline): DFQATT, SNEGSKA (reference sequence). V lost 7 bases, J lost 3 bases, and 5 bases stayed unmatched. CDR3 length: 13 residues. CDR3 region: CSVLGLAEETQYF. The CDR3 region has the DNA TGCAGTGTTCTCGGACTAGCGGAAGAGACCCAGTACTTC.

This clonotype came up a few times. The gene calls are TRBV10-3 and TRBJ2-3; no definite D call. Trimming pared 5 bases from V and 9 bases from J, leaving 21 bases between. The CDR3 covers 15 residues. Germline loops: CDR1 ENHRY, CDR2 SYGVKD. The CDR3 DNA reads TGTGCCATCAGTCGCAGCGAAACGGCGGTCCGGACGCAGTATTTT. It yields the protein CAISRSETAVRTQYF.

This clonotype was seen only a few times. V is TRBV28 and J is TRBJ2-7, with TRBD2 matching over 13 bases. The CDR3 spans 15 residues. The V gene end was trimmed by 7 bases and the J gene end by 0 bases; junction bases not matched to a gene: 3. Germline V gene lookup returns CDR1 MDHEN and CDR2 SYDVKM. The CDR3 protein is CASKGTSGTSYEQYF. The CDR3 region has the DNA TGTGCCAGCAAAGGGACTAGCGGGACCTCCTACGAGCAGTACTTC.

This clonotype was picked up a small number of times. The genes are TRBV15 and TRBJ2-5; 7 bases fit TRBD1. The CDR3 sequence is 15 residues long. The germline CDR1 and CDR2 sequences are LNHNV and YYDKDF (reference sequence). The junction had 8 bases not matched to a gene; V was cut back by 5 bases and J by 2 bases. This CDR3 is CATSQWPGQQETQYF. CDR3 sequence (DNA): TGTGCCACCAGCCAATGGCCGGGACAGCAAGAGACCCAGTACTTC.

J is TRBJ2-4 and V is TRBV20-1; no clear D gene. V lost 3 bases to trimming and J lost 0 bases, with 9 bases between them. The CDR3 is made up of 14 amino acids. From germline, CDR1 is DFQATT and CDR2 SNEGSKA (reference sequence). The CDR3 protein is CSARQTLAKNIQYF. For the CDR3, the DNA is TGCAGTGCTAGGCAAACCCTAGCCAAAAACATTCAGTACTTC.

This clonotype was detected a few times. The chain couples TRBV25-1 to TRBJ2-5; D may be TRBD2 (5 bases). V lost 3 bases to trimming and J lost 7 bases, with 6 bases between them. The CDR3 length is 11 residues. Germline lookup yields CDR1 MGHDK and CDR2 SYGVNS. CDR3 in DNA: TGTGCCAGCAGTGATCGGGGGACCCAGTACTTC. This sequence encodes CASSDRGTQYF.

This clonotype appeared a single time. The chain recombines TRBV7-2 with TRBJ1-1; no firm D call. Germline loops: CDR1 SGHTA, CDR2 FQGNSA. The CDR3 has 15 amino acids. V dropped 1 base and J dropped 0 bases, with 9 bases sitting between them. CDR3 nucleotide sequence: TGTGCCAGCAGCTTAGTCGCGGGAGTGAACACTGAAGCTTTCTTT. It specifies CASSLVAGVNTEAFF.

This chain joins TRBV2 and TRBJ2-7, with a tentative D call TRBD1 (5 bases). V was cut by 0 bases and J by 4 bases, with 10 bases left in between. CDR3 length equals 14 residues. The germline V gene encodes CDR1 SNHLY and CDR2 FYNNEI. CDR3 protein: CASSEAGQGYEQYF. Written as DNA, the CDR3 is TGTGCCAGCAGTGAAGCTGGCCAGGGATACGAGCAGTACTTC.

This chain uses TRBV7-9 with TRBJ1-3; D uncertain. The CDR3 runs to 13 residues. Trimming left V 6 bases short and J 0 bases short, with 6 bases between. Germline V CDR1 and CDR2: SEHNR, FQNEAQ (reference sequence). The CDR3 sequence is CASRGASGNTIYF. In nucleotides, the CDR3 is TGTGCCAGCAGGGGAGCCTCTGGAAACACCATATATTTT.

The chain recombines TRBV24-1 with TRBJ2-5, with 9 bases identical to TRBD1. CDR1 KGHDR and CDR2 SFDVKD come from the germline V gene. CDR3 length: 16 residues. Germline trimming cut 4 bases from V and 4 bases from J; bases unmatched to any gene: 9. The CDR3 spells CATSDPTGGEGETQYF. CDR3 nucleotides: TGTGCCACCAGTGACCCTACAGGGGGCGAGGGAGAGACCCAGTACTTC.

A few counts support this clonotype. The chain is built from TRBV10-3 and TRBJ1-5; maybe TRBD1 (5 bases). The CDR3 contains 13 residues. CDR1 is ENHRY and CDR2 is SYGVKD in the germline V gene. Trimming stripped 10 bases from V and 5 bases from J, with 15 bases between. CDR3 in DNA: TGTGCCACCCGGGGCACGAGGGATCAGCCCCAGCATTTT. Protein sequence: CATRGTRDQPQHF.

V and J are TRBV28 and TRBJ1-5; D unclear. The germline V gene encodes CDR1 MDHEN and CDR2 SYDVKM. The CDR3 totals 12 residues. Trimming shortened V by 2 bases and J by 5 bases, and 4 bases separated the two germline ends. DNA of the CDR3: TGTGCCAGCAGTTTACCATATCAGCCCCAGCATTTT. As protein: CASSLPYQPQHF.

This clonotype showed up many times. The chain combines TRBV2 with TRBJ2-1, with D possibly being TRBD1 (6 bases). The CDR3 loop spans 12 amino acids. Looked up from germline, CDR1 is SNHLY and CDR2 is FYNNEI. The V end lost 8 bases, the J end lost 4 bases, and 9 bases lay between the germline ends. CDR3 bases: TGTGCCAGCGGCACAGGGTACAATGAGCAGTTCTTC. Translated, it gives CASGTGYNEQFF.

The chain recombines TRBV27 with TRBJ2-4; 8 nucleotides agree with TRBD1. The germline gives CDR1 MNHEY, CDR2 SMNVEV (reference sequence). The CDR3 contains 15 residues. V gave up 5 bases and J gave up 8 bases; unmatched junction bases: 11. The chain's CDR3 is CASSTLTGDEYIQYF. As DNA, the CDR3 is TGTGCCAGCAGTACCCTGACAGGGGACGAATACATTCAGTACTTC.